This record concerns one TCR beta chain sequence. This specimen comes from a study of blood T cell repertoires in COVID-19. TCRdb's table, derived via immunoSEQ multiplex PCR, lists solely in-frame clones and lacks some. The profile shows 250,000 to 300,000 clones, approximately 91% of them singletons. V was shortened by 4 bases and J by 5 bases, with 15 bases between the two germline ends. The length of the CDR3 is 14 residues. In germline, CDR1 is SGHRS, CDR2 YFSETQ. The chain uses TRBV5-1 and TRBJ1-1, with D tentatively TRBD1 (6 bases). This TCR came from a human donor in a cohort exposed to, infected with or recovered from COVID-19 (not recorded which). The donor label of this sample is uncertain. The sample was PBMCs or T cells enriched from blood (not recorded which). Written as DNA, the CDR3 is TGCGCCAGCAGCCCTGACAGGTCGAGGACTGAAGCTTTCTTT. This codes for CASSPDRSRTEAFF. The full variable domain, completed using reference TRBV5-1 and TRBJ1-1, is KAGVTQTPRYLIKTRGQQVTLSCSPISGHRSVSWYQQTPGQGLQFLFEYFSETQRNKGNFPGRFSGRQFSNSRSEMNVSTLELGDSALYLCASSPDRSRTEAFFGQGTRLTVV.